Sequencing of this T cell receptor beta chain was carried out in a study of OX40 agonist ivuxolimab in advanced cancers. Trimming pared 0 bases from V and 2 bases from J, leaving 11 bases between. The CDR3 extends over 15 amino acids. CDR1 SGHTS and CDR2 YDEGEE come from the germline V gene. Some clones are missing from TCRdb's copy, which holds only in-frame ones; the method was immunoSEQ multiplex PCR. The top ten clones hold 0.3% to 0.4% of a sample with under 100,000 clones, about 88% of them seen once. Here the sequenced sample was CD4+ or CD8+ T cells sorted from blood, taken in a trial of the OX40 agonist ivuxolimab. The genes are TRBV5-8 and TRBJ2-5; D is ambiguous. This clonotype was obtained from an adult with an advanced solid tumor such as melanoma, head and neck, liver or kidney cancer. For the CDR3, the DNA is TGTGCCAGCAGCTTGGCCTCCGGGTATCAAGAGACCCAGTACTTC. It yields the protein CASSLASGYQETQYF.